The clone carrying this TCR beta chain has a handful of counts. Its target is unknown. CDR1 is LGHNA and CDR2 is YNFKEQ in the germline V gene. Trimming pared 5 bases from V and 7 bases from J, leaving 15 bases between. The CDR3 contains 14 residues. The data derive from a study of T-cell memory formation after mild COVID-19. About the research overall: For the most part, TCR clusters were specific to one donor.

Study conclusions and caveats: The second-wave clones peaking on day 37 were not confirmed as SARS-CoV-2-specific. The study detected some responding clones in pre-infection memory, suggesting cross-reactive memory joined.

Constant-segment primers and 5'RACE yielded cDNA libraries for TCR alpha and TCR beta, each carrying sample barcodes and UMIs. TCRdb re-called the 5' RACE reads through MiXCR, storing one row per CDR3 protein. The sample holds about 190,000 distinct CDR3 sequences, around 17% seen once. The V gene is TRBV4-2, the J gene TRBJ2-1; maybe TRBD2 (7 bases). Sequences were obtained from PBMCs or a T cell subset sorted from them (not recorded which). The TCR comes from an adult woman who had mild COVID-19 (a few samples of this study predate the infection). Cell type and time point are not known. CDR3 in DNA: TGTGCCAGCAGCTCGGGGGGCGCCGCTAATGAGCAGTTCTTC. It yields the protein CASSSGGAANEQFF.